Given below is one T cell receptor beta chain in context. Other DNA sequences in the sample encode the same CDR3. The data are from a study of blood T cell repertoires in COVID-19. Looking at the study overall: T cells, B-cell-depleted T cells, or PBMCs provided the cDNA or gDNA that served as material.

As handled by the study authors: Scientists estimated how many nucleated cells there were by amplifying reference gene primers. Assay: immunoSEQ multiplex PCR; the TCRdb copy retains only in-frame clones and omits some. The V and J calls and clone size were taken over from that table, and D and trimming were inferred from the DNA. The data contain 350,000 to 400,000 clones, around 87% of them singletons. Participants came from about 23 US areas, aged about 18 to 95 years. Cohorts were assigned according to the clinical history that participants reported. Sequenced material: PBMCs or T cells enriched from blood (not recorded which). This receptor was identified in a man between 18 and 29 years old who had recovered from COVID-19.

The CDR3 spells CASSYDRDGYTF. CDR3 in DNA: TGTGCCAGCAGTTACGACAGAGATGGCTACACCTTC. V is TRBV6-2 or TRBV6-3 and J is TRBJ1-2, with a possible D match to TRBD1 (5 bases). The CDR3 extends over 12 amino acids. V shed 2 bases and J shed 6 bases, with 7 bases lying between them. In germline, CDR1 is MNHEY, CDR2 SVGEGT.